The entry that follows covers one TCR beta chain sequence. What it binds is unknown. These data are taken from a study of shared clonotypes between healthy human individuals. Study-level points and caveats: Few donors restricted represented genetic and exposure-history diversity.

It was at deep level that the assay was run. Measured with immunoSEQ multiplex PCR; TCRdb has only the in-frame clones, and not every one. The table has some 2,000,000 clones, roughly 95% seen once; the top ten hold over 0.1%. The CDR3 runs to 19 residues. The V gene's germline CDR1 is SGHTA and CDR2 FQGNSA. Deletions cut 1 base from V and 0 bases from J, with 20 bases between. Sequencing was carried out using naive CD4+ T cells sorted from blood. The subset denotes: CD45RA+ positively selected. This chain connects TRBV7-2 to TRBJ2-3, with D possibly matching TRBD2 (5 bases). This TCR derives from a man younger than 35 in good health. The CDR3 protein is CASSLVAIVGSASTDTQYF. CDR3 in DNA: TGTGCCAGCAGCTTAGTAGCGATAGTGGGCAGTGCTAGCACAGATACGCAGTATTTT.